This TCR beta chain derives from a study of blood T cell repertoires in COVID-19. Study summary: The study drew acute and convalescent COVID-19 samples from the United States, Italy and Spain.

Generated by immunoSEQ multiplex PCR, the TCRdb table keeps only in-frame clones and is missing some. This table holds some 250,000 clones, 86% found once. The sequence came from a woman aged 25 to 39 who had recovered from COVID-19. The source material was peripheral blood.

The CDR3 here is CASRYAVNSNQPQHF. The CDR3 nucleotides read TGTGCCAGCAGGTACGCAGTGAATAGCAATCAGCCCCAGCATTTT. V usage is TRBV2 and J usage is TRBJ1-5; D is uncertain. The CDR3 contains 15 residues. CDR1 and CDR2 from the germline V gene are SNHLY and FYNNEI. V was trimmed by 6 bases and J by 0 bases, leaving 12 bases between them.